This passage covers 15 T cell receptor beta chains from one sample sequenced in a study of OX40 agonist ivuxolimab in advanced cancers. Sequenced by immunoSEQ multiplex PCR; TCRdb stores in-frame clones only, minus some. Of approximately 76,000 clones in the sample, about 88% are singletons; the top ten hold around 0.78%. The sample in question was CD4+ or CD8+ T cells sorted from blood, obtained in a trial of the OX40 agonist ivuxolimab. The receptors shown here come from an adult with an advanced solid tumor such as melanoma, head and neck, liver or kidney cancer.

A single count supports this clone. The same CDR3 is also encoded by other DNA sequences in this sample. The CDR3 is CASSRQGANYGYTF. DNA of the CDR3: TGTGCCAGCAGTAGACAGGGGGCTAACTATGGCTACACCTTC. V and J are TRBV2 and TRBJ1-2, with 9 bases matching TRBD1. V was clipped by 5 bases and J by 0 bases; unmatched bases: 1. Germline CDR1 is SNHLY and CDR2 is FYNNEI. The CDR3 consists of 14 residues.

The chain has TRBV6-1 and TRBJ2-6, with 7 bases matching TRBD2. Looked up from germline, CDR1 is MNHNS and CDR2 is SASEGT. The CDR3 is made up of 15 amino acids. The V segment lost 8 bases and the J segment 2 bases; nucleotides outside the gene matches: 6. The CDR3 sequence: CASFGRGAGANVLTF. CDR3 nucleotide sequence: TGTGCCAGCTTCGGACGGGGGGCTGGGGCCAACGTCCTGACTTTC.

The genes are TRBV6-1 and TRBJ2-3; TRBD1 aligns across 8 bases. Unmatched junction bases numbered 7, after V lost 8 bases and J lost 0 bases. The germline gives CDR1 MNHNS, CDR2 SASEGT. The CDR3 totals 15 residues. The CDR3 DNA reads TGTGCCAGCGGTAGACAGGGGTCAAGCACAGATACGCAGTATTTT. Translating gives CASGRQGSSTDTQYF.

The J gene is TRBJ2-1, the V gene TRBV2; perhaps TRBD1 as D (5 bases). Germline values: CDR1 SNHLY, CDR2 FYNNEI. CDR3 length equals 13 residues. V lost 6 bases and J lost 4, with 10 bases in between. The CDR3 region is CASRPQGYNEQFF. CDR3 DNA: TGTGCCAGCAGACCCCAGGGTTACAATGAGCAGTTCTTC. Using reference TRBV2 and TRBJ2-1 for the parts outside the CDR3, the full variable domain is EPEVTQTPSHQVTQMGQEVILRCVPISNHLYFYWYRQILGQKVEFLVSFYNNEISEKSEIFDDQFSVERPDGSNFTLKIRSTKLEDSAMYFCASRPQGYNEQFFGPGTRLTVL.

Only one count was recorded for this clone. CDR3 nucleotide sequence: TGCGCCAGCAGCTTGCAGCCTAGTAACTATGGCTACACCTTC. This codes for CASSLQPSNYGYTF. The chain uses TRBV5-1 and TRBJ1-2; no clear D gene. Germline CDR1 and CDR2: SGHRS and YFSETQ. Trimming pared 1 base from V and 1 base from J, leaving 8 bases between. CDR3 length equals 14 residues.

This clone has more than one count but fewer than ten. This chain joins TRBV10-1 and TRBJ2-2; 8 bases are shared with TRBD1. The V and J ends lost 3 bases and 6 bases, in that order; junction bases with no gene match: 12. The CDR3 totals 17 residues. Germline assignment: CDR1 WNHNN and CDR2 SYGVQD (reference sequence). This chain's CDR3 is CASSDPGAGGFSGELFF. CDR3 DNA: TGCGCCAGCAGTGACCCCGGGGCAGGGGGCTTTTCCGGGGAGCTGTTTTTT.

V is TRBV4-2 and J is TRBJ2-7; D may be TRBD1 (5 bases). CDR3 length equals 16 residues. V gave up 0 bases and J gave up 2 bases, with 14 bases separating them. The germline V gene encodes CDR1 LGHNA and CDR2 YNFKEQ. The CDR3: CASSQDSAGRTYEQYF. The CDR3 DNA follows: TGTGCCAGCAGCCAAGATTCGGCAGGGCGAACCTACGAGCAGTACTTC.

The chain recombines TRBV10-3 with TRBJ1-1, with D possibly TRBD1 on 5 matching bases. The CDR3 is 12 amino acids. V was pared by 4 bases and J by 8 bases, with 11 bases between. Looked up from germline, CDR1 is ENHRY and CDR2 is SYGVKD. The CDR3 DNA reads TGTGCCATCAGTGCGAGGGGAGGGGAAGCTTTCTTT. Translation gives CAISARGGEAFF.

The genes are TRBV10-3 and TRBJ1-2; D unresolved. CDR3 length: 15 residues. V was cut by 3 bases and J by 2 bases, with 13 bases left in between. CDR1 and CDR2 from the germline V gene are ENHRY and SYGVKD. The CDR3 region has the DNA TGTGCCATCAGTGATTTAGGCAGGCCCAACTATGGCTACACCTTC. Residues: CAISDLGRPNYGYTF.

The rearrangement uses TRBV27 and TRBJ2-3, with D possibly being TRBD1 (6 bases). The V and J ends lost 3 bases and 3 bases respectively, with 13 bases between them. This CDR3 region has 15 residues. Germline lookup yields CDR1 MNHEY and CDR2 SMNVEV (reference sequence). The CDR3 loop is CASSFGRGRTDTQYF. As DNA, the CDR3 is TGTGCCAGCAGTTTTGGCAGGGGTCGGACAGATACGCAGTATTTT.

The genes are TRBV6-5 and TRBJ1-2, with D uncertain. CDR3 size: 12 residues. CDR1 MNHEY and CDR2 SVGAGI come from the germline V gene. V lost 6 bases to trimming and J lost 8 bases, with 13 bases between them. The CDR3 loop reads CASRPGSGGYTF. DNA for the CDR3: TGTGCCAGCAGGCCGGGTTCTGGGGGCTACACCTTC.

In its sample, this clone was seen once. The V gene is TRBV11-2, the J gene TRBJ1-1, with D perhaps matching TRBD1 (5 bases). The CDR3 is 14 residues long. CDR1 is SGHAT, CDR2 FQNNGV, per germline. Trimming took 5 bases from V and 0 from J, leaving 10 bases between them. The CDR3 DNA follows: TGTGCCAGCAGCACGTGGGGCCTGAACACTGAAGCTTTCTTT. The encoded protein is CASSTWGLNTEAFF.

In this sample, this clone turned up a few times. The chain couples TRBV19 to TRBJ2-7, with TRBD1 identical over 7 bases. The junction had 6 bases not matched to a gene; V was cut back by 7 bases and J by 0 bases. The germline V gene has CDR1 LNHDA and CDR2 SQIVND (reference sequence). This CDR3 spans 14 amino acids. The CDR3 DNA is TGTGCCAGTAAAGGCCCAGGGGGCTCCTACGAGCAGTACTTC. Its protein is CASKGPGGSYEQYF.

V is TRBV5-1 and J is TRBJ1-2; D remains ambiguous. CDR1 and CDR2 from the germline V gene are SGHRS and YFSETQ. Trimming took 0 bases from V and 8 from J, leaving 14 bases between them. The CDR3 is 14 amino acids. This CDR3 reads CASSLADSWRGYTF. The DNA of the CDR3 is TGCGCCAGCAGCTTGGCCGACTCCTGGCGGGGCTACACCTTC.

The CDR3 DNA reads TGCGCCAGCAGCTTGTTCGGGGACAGGGGTAATTCACCCCTCCACTTT. It is translated as CASSLFGDRGNSPLHF. The chain uses TRBV5-1 and TRBJ1-6; TRBD1 aligns across 10 bases. The CDR3 is made up of 16 amino acids. V shed 1 base, J shed 6 bases, and the junction held 4 bases outside the gene matches. Germline-derived CDR1 and CDR2 are SGHRS and YFSETQ.